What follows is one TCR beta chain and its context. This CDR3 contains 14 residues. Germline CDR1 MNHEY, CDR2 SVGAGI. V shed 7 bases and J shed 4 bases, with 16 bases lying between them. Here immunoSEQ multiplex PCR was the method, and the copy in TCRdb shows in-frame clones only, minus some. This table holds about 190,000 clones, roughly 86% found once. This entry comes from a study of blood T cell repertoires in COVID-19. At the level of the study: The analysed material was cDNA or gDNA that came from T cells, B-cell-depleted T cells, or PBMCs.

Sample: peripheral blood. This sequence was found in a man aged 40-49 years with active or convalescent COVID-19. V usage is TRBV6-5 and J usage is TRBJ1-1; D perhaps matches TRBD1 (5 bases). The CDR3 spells CASITGNVGTEAFF. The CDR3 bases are TGTGCCAGCATAACAGGTAATGTGGGCACTGAAGCTTTCTTT.